Listed below are T cell receptor beta chains from one sample, sequenced in a study of PD-1 blockade in classical Hodgkin lymphoma. Profiled with immunoSEQ multiplex PCR; TCRdb holds only in-frame clones, not every one. In the table there are 15,000 to 20,000 clones, 75% to 85% of which are singletons. This specimen was peripheral blood mononuclear cells (PBMCs), taken at baseline. The receptor set was obtained from a human donor with classical Hodgkin lymphoma. CDR3s include the opening cysteine and the closing phenylalanine or tryptophan.

TRBV19	CASSIDGDNQPQHF
TRBV20-1	CSTERHYEQYF
TRBV25-1	CASGQFSGANVLTF
TRBV28	CASRRPWWDRGLNTEAFF
TRBV5-6	CASSATGKFNQPQHF
TRBV9	CASSVGPMNQRPGAQYF
TRBV11-2	CASSPIGRTNTGELFF
TRBV29-1	CSVEGEAPGVYEQYF
TRBV18	CASSRDTPVRQFF
TRBV28	CASNTRGLDRPTYEQYF
TRBV5-6	CASSSTPGGSQPQHF
TRBV27	CASSQAGVTDTQYF
TRBV6-1	CASSPAKNIQYF
TRBV19	CASRGGSYEQYF
TRBV7-2	CASSLVYAGGPGTDTQYF
TRBV7-7	CASSPAGPTNEQFF
TRBV7-9	CASSLQGQSNEKLFF
TRBV6-1	CASREGAGNEKLFF
TRBV2	CASSGKRGGGLNNEQFF
TRBV6-6	CASSYASGGYNEQFF
TRBV28	CASSPSERTGLWGEAFF
TRBV30	CAWSVDPGEGYTF
TRBV18	CASSLSGFNQPQHF
TRBV2	CASSDGLPGGETQYF
TRBV7-2	CASSPQGRNTEAFF
TRBV5-6	CASSRDRGLSGANVLTF
TRBV5-1	CASSLERGGSTDTQYF
TRBV9	CASSPSGGEGNEQFF
TRBV9	CASSVTSGDEQFF
TRBV5-1	CASVGDTEAFF
TRBV6-6	CASSYSEPDVYEQYF
TRBV6-6	CASSYSFSGQGYGYTF
TRBV28	CASTGSFLGYTF
TRBV18	CASSPQGASLSTF
TRBV6-5	CASSQGLAGVEQFF
TRBV2	CASSGTVKNQPQHF
TRBV7-9	CASSLAGGYNSPLHF
TRBV18	CASSLYGRDRVTEAFF
TRBV6-5	CASRATGGTEAFF
TRBV6-1	CASSEGRNLNQPQHF
TRBV28	CATGGHPNYGYTF
TRBV19	CASSSGRILGTDTQYF
TRBV19	CASIPLGGDPYNEQFF
TRBV6-6	CASSYLNSNQPQHF